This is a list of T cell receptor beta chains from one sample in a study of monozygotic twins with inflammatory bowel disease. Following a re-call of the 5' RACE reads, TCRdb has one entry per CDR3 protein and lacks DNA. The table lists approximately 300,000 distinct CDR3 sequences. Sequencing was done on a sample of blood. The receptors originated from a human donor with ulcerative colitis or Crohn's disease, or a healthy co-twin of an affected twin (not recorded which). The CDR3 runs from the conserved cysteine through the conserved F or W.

CDR3 protein: CASSQEKLRAVGTYEQYF
V gene: TRBV4-2
J gene: TRBJ2-7

CDR3 protein: CASSIKKGNNEQFF
V gene: TRBV19
J gene: TRBJ2-1

CDR3 protein: CSALDRGAIGEQFF
V gene: TRBV20-1
J gene: TRBJ2-1

CDR3 protein: CASSFGTGGSYEQYF
V gene: TRBV12-3/TRBV12-4
J gene: TRBJ2-7

CDR3 protein: CASSDLSGNTIYF
V gene: TRBV18
J gene: TRBJ1-3

CDR3 protein: CASSHGLAGEYNEQFF
V gene: TRBV4-3
J gene: TRBJ2-1

CDR3 protein: CASSLSQADTYEQYF
V gene: TRBV12-3/TRBV12-4
J gene: TRBJ2-7

CDR3 protein: CASSQGDFARRETQYF
V gene: TRBV4-3
J gene: TRBJ2-5

CDR3 protein: CASSQGTGGYQPQHF
V gene: TRBV3-1
J gene: TRBJ1-5

CDR3 protein: CASSPSDREETQYF
V gene: TRBV18
J gene: TRBJ2-5

CDR3 protein: CSARAVPSYNSPLHF
V gene: TRBV20-1
J gene: TRBJ1-6

CDR3 protein: CASSLETGGTEAFF
V gene: TRBV7-8
J gene: TRBJ1-1

CDR3 protein: CASSQIETGDEQFF
V gene: TRBV4-3
J gene: TRBJ2-1

CDR3 protein: CASTWRWGQPQHF
V gene: TRBV6-5
J gene: TRBJ1-5

CDR3 protein: CASSQQRDEQFF
V gene: TRBV7-9
J gene: TRBJ2-1

CDR3 protein: CASSLLMGYEQYF
V gene: TRBV5-6
J gene: TRBJ2-7

CDR3 protein: CASSFNGYNEQFF
V gene: TRBV7-2
J gene: TRBJ2-1

CDR3 protein: CASSLTMANTGELFF
V gene: TRBV9
J gene: TRBJ2-2

CDR3 protein: CASSPRDRYEQYF
V gene: TRBV13
J gene: TRBJ2-7

CDR3 protein: CASSDRGQAEAFF
V gene: TRBV6-1
J gene: TRBJ1-1

CDR3 protein: CATSDLQDFSDTQYF
V gene: TRBV24-1
J gene: TRBJ2-3

CDR3 protein: CASSRPVGGFGGYTF
V gene: TRBV12-3/TRBV12-4
J gene: TRBJ1-2

CDR3 protein: CASTIAGDFCVLTF
V gene: TRBV7-9
J gene: TRBJ2-6

CDR3 protein: CASSSATNWEQYF
V gene: TRBV19
J gene: TRBJ2-7

CDR3 protein: CASSAGVDPGEQYF
V gene: TRBV9
J gene: TRBJ2-7

CDR3 protein: CASSVAQAQKYEQYF
V gene: TRBV9
J gene: TRBJ2-7

CDR3 protein: CASSWGTGTDEKLFF
V gene: TRBV7-9
J gene: TRBJ1-4